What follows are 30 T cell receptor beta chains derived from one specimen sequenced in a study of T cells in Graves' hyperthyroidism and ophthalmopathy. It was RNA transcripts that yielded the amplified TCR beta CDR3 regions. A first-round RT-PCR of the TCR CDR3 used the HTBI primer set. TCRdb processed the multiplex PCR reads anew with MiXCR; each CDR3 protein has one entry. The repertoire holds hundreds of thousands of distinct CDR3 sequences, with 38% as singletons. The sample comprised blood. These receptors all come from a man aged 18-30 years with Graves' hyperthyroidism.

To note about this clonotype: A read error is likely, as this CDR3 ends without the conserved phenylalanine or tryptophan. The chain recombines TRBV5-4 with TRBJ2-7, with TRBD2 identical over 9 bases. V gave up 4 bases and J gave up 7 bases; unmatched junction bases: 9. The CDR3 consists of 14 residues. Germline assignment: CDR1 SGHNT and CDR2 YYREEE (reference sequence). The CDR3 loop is CASSLTSGLWEQYS. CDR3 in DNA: TGTGCCAGCAGCCTGACTAGCGGCCTCTGGGAGCAGTACTCC.

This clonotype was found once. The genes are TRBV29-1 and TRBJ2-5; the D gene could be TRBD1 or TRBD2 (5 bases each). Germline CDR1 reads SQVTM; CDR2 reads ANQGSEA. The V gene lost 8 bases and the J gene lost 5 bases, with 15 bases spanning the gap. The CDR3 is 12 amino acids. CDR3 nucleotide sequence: TGCAGCTCGGGGCAGCCGGCGGAGACCCAGTACTTC. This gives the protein CSSGQPAETQYF.

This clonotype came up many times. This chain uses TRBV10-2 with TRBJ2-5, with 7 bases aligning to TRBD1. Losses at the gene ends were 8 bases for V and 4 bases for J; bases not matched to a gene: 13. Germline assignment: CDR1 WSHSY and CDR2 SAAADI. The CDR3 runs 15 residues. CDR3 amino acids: CASGPLTGAPETQYF. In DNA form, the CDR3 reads TGCGCCAGCGGGCCACTAACAGGGGCGCCAGAGACCCAGTACTTC.

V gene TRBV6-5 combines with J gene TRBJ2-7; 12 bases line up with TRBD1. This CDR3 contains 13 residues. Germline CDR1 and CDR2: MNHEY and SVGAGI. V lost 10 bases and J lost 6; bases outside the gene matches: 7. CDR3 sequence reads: CAIPGQGAGEQYF. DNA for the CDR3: TGTGCCATCCCGGGACAGGGGGCAGGCGAGCAGTACTTC.

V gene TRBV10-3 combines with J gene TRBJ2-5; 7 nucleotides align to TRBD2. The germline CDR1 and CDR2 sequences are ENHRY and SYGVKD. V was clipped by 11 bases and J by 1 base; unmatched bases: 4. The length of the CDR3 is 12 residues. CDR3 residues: CAAGRSQETQYF. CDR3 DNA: TGTGCCGCCGGGAGGTCCCAAGAGACCCAGTACTTC.

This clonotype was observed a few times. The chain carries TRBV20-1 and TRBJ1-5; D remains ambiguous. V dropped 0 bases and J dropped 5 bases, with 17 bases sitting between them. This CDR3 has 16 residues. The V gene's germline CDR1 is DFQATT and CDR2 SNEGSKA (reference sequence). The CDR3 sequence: CSAREPKDGFYQPQHF. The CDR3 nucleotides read TGCAGTGCTAGAGAACCTAAGGACGGGTTTTATCAGCCCCAGCATTTT.

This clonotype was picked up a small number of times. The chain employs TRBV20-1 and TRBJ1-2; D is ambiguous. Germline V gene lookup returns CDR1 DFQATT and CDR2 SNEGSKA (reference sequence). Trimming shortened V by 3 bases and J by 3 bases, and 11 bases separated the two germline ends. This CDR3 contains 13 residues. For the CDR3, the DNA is TGCAGTGCTAGGGGAGAAAATTACTATGGCTACACCTTC. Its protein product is CSARGENYYGYTF.

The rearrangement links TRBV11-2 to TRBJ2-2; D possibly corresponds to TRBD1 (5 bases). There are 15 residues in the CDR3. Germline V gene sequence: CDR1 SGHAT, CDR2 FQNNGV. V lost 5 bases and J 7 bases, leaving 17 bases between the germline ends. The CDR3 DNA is TGTGCCAGCAGCGAACAGCCAGGGATAATCGGGGAGCTGTTTTTT. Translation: CASSEQPGIIGELFF.

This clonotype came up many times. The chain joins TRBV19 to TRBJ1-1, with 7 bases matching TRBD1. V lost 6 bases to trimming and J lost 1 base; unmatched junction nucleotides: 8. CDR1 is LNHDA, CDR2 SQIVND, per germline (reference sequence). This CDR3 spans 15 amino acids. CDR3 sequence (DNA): TGTGCCAGTAGGCCCACAGGGGCCTCGAACACTGAAGCTTTCTTT. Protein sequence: CASRPTGASNTEAFF.

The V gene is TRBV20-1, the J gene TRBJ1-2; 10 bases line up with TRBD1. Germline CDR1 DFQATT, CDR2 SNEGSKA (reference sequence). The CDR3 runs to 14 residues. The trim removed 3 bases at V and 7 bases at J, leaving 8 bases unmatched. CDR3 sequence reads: CSARAPGQGLGYTF. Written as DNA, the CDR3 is TGCAGTGCTAGGGCCCCGGGACAGGGGCTTGGCTACACCTTC.

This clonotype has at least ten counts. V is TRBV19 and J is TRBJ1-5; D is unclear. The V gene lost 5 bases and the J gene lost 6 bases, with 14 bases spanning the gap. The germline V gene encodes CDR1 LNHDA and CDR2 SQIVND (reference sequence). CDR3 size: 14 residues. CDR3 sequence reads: CASSPREPSQPQHF. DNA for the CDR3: TGTGCCAGTAGTCCCCGGGAGCCGAGTCAGCCCCAGCATTTT.

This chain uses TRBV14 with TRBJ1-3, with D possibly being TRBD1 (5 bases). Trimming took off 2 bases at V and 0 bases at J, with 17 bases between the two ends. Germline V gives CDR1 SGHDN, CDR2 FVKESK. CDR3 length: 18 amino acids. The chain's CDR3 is CASSQKGVRNFSGNTIYF. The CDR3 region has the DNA TGTGCCAGCAGCCAAAAAGGGGTGAGGAACTTCTCTGGAAACACCATATATTTT.

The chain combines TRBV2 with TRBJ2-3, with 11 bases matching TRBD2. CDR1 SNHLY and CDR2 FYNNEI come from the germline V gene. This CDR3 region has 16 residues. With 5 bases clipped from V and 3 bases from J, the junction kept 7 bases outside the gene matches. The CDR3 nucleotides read TGTGCCAGCAGTCCTCGTGCTAGCGGGGGGACAGATACGCAGTATTTT. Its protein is CASSPRASGGTDTQYF.

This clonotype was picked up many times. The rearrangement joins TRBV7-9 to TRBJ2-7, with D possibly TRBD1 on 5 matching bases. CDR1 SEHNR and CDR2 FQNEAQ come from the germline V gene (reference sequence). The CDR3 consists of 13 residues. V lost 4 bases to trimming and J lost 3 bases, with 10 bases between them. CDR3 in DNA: TGTGCCAGCAGCTCGACAGAAAACTACGAGCAGTACTTC. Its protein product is CASSSTENYEQYF.

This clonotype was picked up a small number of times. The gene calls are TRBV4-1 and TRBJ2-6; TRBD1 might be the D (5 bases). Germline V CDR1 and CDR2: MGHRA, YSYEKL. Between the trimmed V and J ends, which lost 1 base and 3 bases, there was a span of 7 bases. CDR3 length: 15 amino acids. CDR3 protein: CASSQGQRGANVLTF. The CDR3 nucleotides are TGCGCCAGCAGCCAAGGACAGCGTGGGGCCAACGTCCTGACTTTC.

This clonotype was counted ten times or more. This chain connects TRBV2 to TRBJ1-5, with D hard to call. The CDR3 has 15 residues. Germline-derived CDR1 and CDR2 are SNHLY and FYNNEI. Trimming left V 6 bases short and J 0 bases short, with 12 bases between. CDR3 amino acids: CASRGSDYSNQPQHF. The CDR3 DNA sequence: TGTGCCAGCAGGGGGTCAGATTATAGCAATCAGCCCCAGCATTTT.

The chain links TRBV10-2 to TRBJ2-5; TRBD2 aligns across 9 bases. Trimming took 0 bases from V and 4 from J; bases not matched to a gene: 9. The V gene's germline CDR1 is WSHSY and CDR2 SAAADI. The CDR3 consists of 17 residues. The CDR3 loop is CASSESAAGGVRETQYF. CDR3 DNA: TGCGCCAGCAGTGAGTCGGCAGCGGGAGGAGTGAGAGAGACCCAGTACTTC.

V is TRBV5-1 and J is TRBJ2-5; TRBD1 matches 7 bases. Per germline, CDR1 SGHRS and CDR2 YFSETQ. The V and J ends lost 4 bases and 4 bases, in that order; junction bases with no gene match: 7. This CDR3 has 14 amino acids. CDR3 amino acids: CASSKGQARETQYF. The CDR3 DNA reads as TGCGCCAGCAGCAAAGGACAGGCCCGAGAGACCCAGTACTTC.

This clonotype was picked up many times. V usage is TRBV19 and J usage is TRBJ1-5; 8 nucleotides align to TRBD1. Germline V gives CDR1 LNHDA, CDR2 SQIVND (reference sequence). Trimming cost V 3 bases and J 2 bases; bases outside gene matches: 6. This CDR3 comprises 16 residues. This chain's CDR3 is CASSMGQEGGNQPQHF. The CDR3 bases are TGTGCCAGTAGTATGGGACAGGAGGGTGGCAATCAGCCCCAGCATTTT.

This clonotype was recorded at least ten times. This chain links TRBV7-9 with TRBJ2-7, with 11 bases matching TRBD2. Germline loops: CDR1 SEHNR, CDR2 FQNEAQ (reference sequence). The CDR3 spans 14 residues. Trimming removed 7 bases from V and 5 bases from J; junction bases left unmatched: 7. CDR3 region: CASKLAGGFDEQYF. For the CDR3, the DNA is TGTGCCAGCAAATTAGCGGGAGGGTTCGACGAGCAGTACTTC.

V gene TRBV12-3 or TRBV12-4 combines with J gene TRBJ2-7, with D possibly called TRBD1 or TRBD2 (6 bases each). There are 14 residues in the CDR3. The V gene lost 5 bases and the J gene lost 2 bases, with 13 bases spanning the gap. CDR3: CASSQGGLTYEQYF. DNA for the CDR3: TGTGCCAGCAGTCAAGGGGGGCTTACCTACGAGCAGTACTTC.

This CDR3 reads CSVSVGTSGTGANVLTF. Written as DNA, the CDR3 is TGCAGCGTTTCCGTAGGGACTAGTGGCACCGGGGCCAACGTCCTGACTTTC. This sequence joins TRBV29-1 and TRBJ2-6, with TRBD2 matching 8 bases. CDR3 size: 17 residues. Germline-derived CDR1 and CDR2 are SQVTM and ANQGSEA. The junction had 13 bases not matched to a gene; V was cut back by 5 bases and J by 4 bases.

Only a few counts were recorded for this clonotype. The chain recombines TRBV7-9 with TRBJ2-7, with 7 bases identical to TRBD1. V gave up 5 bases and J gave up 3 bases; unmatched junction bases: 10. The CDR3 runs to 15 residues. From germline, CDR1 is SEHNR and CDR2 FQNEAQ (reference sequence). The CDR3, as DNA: TGTGCCAGCAGCGAAGAGGGACAGCGACACTACGAGCAGTACTTC. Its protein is CASSEEGQRHYEQYF.

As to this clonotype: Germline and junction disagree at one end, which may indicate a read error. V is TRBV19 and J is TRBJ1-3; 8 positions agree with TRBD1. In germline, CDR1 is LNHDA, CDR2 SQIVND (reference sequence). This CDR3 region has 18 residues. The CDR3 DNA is TGCGCCAGCAGCCCTCCCGGAGTCACAGGGGGTGGTGGAAACACCATATATTTT. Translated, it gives CASSPPGVTGGGGNTIYF. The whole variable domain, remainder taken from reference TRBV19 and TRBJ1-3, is DGGITQSPKYLFRKEGQNVTLSCEQNLNHDAMYWYRQDPGQGLRLIYYSQIVNDFQKGDIAEGYSVSREKKESFPLTVTSAQKNPTAFYLCASSPPGVTGGGGNTIYFGEGSWLTVV.

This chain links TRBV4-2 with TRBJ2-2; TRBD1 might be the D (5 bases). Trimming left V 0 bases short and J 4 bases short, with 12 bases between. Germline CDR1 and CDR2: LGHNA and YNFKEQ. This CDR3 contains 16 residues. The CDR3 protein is CASSQDTGRGTGELFF. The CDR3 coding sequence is TGTGCCAGCAGCCAAGATACAGGTCGAGGCACCGGGGAGCTGTTTTTT.

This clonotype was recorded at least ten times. The CDR3 region has the DNA TGCGCCAGCAGCTCGGACGGTCCGAACACCATATATTTT. Translating gives CASSSDGPNTIYF. The chain has TRBV5-1 and TRBJ1-3; D unclear. Trimming cost V 3 bases and J 7 bases, with 11 bases left between them. The CDR3 consists of 13 residues. Germline values: CDR1 SGHRS, CDR2 YFSETQ.

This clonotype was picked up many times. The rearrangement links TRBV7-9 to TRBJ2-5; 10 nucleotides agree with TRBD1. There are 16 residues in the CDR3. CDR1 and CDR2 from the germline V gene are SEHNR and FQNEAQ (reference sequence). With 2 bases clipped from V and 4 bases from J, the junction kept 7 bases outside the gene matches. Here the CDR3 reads CASSLYVTGGRETQYF. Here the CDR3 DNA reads TGTGCCAGCAGCTTATATGTGACAGGGGGCCGAGAGACCCAGTACTTC. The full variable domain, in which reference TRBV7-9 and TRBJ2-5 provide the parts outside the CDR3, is DTGVSQNPRHKITKRGQNVTFRCDPISEHNRLYWYRQTLGQGPEFLTYFQNEAQLEKSRLLSDRFSAERPKGSFSTLEIQRTEQGDSAMYLCASSLYVTGGRETQYFGPGTRLLVL.

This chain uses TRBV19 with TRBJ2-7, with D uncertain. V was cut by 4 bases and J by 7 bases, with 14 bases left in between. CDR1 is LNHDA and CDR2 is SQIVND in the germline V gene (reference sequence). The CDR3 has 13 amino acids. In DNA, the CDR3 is TGTGCCAGTAGTACAACCAGCGACTGGGAGCAGTACTTC. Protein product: CASSTTSDWEQYF.

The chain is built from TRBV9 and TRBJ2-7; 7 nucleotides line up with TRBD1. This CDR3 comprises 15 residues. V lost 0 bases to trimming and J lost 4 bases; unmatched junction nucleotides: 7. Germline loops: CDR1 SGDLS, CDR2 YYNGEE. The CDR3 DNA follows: TGTGCCAGCAGCGTAGGAGGGGGCGCAATATACGAGCAGTACTTC. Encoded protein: CASSVGGGAIYEQYF.

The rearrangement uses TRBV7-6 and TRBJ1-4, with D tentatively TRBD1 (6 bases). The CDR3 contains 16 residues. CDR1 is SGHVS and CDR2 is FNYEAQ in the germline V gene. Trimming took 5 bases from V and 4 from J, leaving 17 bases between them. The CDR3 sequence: CASSPSFGQLNEKLFF. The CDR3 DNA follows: TGTGCCAGCAGCCCCTCGTTCGGACAGCTTAATGAAAAACTGTTTTTT.